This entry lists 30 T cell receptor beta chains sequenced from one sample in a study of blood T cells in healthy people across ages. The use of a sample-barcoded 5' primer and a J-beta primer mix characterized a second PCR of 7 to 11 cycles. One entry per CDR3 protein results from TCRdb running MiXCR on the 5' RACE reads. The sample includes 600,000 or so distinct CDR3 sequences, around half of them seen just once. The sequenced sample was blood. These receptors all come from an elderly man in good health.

CDR3 coding DNA: TGTGCCAGCAGCACCAGACTAGGGCGGCGGGGCACAGATACGCAGTATTTT. It specifies CASSTRLGRRGTDTQYF. The chain couples TRBV7-2 to TRBJ2-3; tentative D call: TRBD2 (6 bases). Germline CDR1 reads SGHTA; CDR2 reads FQGNSA. This CDR3 is built from 17 residues. V was trimmed by 5 bases and J by 1 base, leaving 19 bases between them.

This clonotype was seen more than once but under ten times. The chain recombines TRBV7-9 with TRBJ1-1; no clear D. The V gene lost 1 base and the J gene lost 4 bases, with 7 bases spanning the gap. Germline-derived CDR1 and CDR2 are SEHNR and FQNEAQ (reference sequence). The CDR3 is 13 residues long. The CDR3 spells CASSLGAGTEAFF. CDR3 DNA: TGTGCCAGCAGCTTAGGGGCAGGCACTGAAGCTTTCTTT.

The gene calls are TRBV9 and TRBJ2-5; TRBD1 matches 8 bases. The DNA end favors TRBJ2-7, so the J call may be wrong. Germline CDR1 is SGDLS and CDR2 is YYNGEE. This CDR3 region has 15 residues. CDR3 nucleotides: TGTGCCAGCAGCCCGCGGGACAGGTACCCCTACGAGCAGTACTTC. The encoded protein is CASSPRDRYPYEQYF.

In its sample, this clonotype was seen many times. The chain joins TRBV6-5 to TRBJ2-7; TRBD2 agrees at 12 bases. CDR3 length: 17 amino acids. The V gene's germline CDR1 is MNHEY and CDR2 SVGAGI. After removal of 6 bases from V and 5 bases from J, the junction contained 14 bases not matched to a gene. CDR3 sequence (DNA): TGTGCCAGCAGCCTCTTTAGACTAGCGGGAGAGAGGAACGAGCAGTACTTC. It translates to CASSLFRLAGERNEQYF.

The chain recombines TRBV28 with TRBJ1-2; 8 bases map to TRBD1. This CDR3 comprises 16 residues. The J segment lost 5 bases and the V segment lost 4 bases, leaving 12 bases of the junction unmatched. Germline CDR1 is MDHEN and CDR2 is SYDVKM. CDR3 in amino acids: CASSSPGGIQAYGYTF. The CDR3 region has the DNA TGTGCCAGCAGTTCGCCAGGGGGCATCCAAGCGTATGGCTACACCTTC.

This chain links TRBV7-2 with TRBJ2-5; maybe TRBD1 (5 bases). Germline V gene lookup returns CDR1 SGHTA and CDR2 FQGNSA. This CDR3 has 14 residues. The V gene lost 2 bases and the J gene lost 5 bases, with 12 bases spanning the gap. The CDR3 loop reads CASSLRQGGETQYF. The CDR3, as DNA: TGTGCCAGCAGCTTACGGCAGGGTGGGGAGACCCAGTACTTC.

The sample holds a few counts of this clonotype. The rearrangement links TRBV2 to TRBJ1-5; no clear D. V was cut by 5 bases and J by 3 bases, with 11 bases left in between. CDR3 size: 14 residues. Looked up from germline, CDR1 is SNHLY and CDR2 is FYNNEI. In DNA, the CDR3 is TGTGCCAGCAGTTGGACTGCCCCCAATCAGCCCCAGCATTTT. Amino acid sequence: CASSWTAPNQPQHF.

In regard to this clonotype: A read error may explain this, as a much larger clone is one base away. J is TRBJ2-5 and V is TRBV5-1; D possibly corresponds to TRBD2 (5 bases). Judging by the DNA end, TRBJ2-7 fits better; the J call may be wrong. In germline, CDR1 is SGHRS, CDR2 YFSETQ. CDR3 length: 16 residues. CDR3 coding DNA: TGCGCCAGCGCCAAGAGGGCAGGCGCATCGCTCTACGAGCAGTACTTC. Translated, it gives CASAKRAGASLYEQYF.

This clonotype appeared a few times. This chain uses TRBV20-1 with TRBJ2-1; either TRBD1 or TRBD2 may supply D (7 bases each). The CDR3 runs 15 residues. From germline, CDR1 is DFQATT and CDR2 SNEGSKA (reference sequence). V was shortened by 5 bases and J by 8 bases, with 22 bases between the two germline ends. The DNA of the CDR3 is TGCAGTGCTCCGAGGGGGCCCGATCGGGGGGATGAGCAGTTCTTC. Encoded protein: CSAPRGPDRGDEQFF.

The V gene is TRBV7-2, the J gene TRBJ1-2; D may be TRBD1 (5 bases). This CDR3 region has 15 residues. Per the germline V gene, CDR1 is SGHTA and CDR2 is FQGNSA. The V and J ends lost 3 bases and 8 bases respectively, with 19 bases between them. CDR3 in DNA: TGTGCCAGCAGCTTTACCTTAGGGGCAGATAACGGCTACACCTTC. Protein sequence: CASSFTLGADNGYTF.

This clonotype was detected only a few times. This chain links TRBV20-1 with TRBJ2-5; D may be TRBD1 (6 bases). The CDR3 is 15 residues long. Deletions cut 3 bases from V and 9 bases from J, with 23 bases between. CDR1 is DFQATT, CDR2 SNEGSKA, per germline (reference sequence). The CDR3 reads CSASRGHNPRGSQYF. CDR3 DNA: TGCAGTGCTAGCAGGGGCCACAACCCAAGAGGGTCCCAGTACTTC.

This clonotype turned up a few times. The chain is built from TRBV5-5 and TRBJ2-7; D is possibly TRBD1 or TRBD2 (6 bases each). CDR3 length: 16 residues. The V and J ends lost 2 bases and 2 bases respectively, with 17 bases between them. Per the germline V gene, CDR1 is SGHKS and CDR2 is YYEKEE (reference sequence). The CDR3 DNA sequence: TGTGCCAGCAGCTTTCCCCGGGGGCTTCCAGCCTACGAGCAGTACTTC. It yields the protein CASSFPRGLPAYEQYF.

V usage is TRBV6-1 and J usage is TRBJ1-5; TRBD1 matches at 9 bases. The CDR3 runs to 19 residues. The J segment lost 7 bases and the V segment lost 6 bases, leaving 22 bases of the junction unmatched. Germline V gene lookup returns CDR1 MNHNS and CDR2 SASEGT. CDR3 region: CASSNRGLLNIGPTQPQHF. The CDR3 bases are TGTGCCAGCAGCAACAGGGGGCTACTAAATATCGGGCCCACGCAGCCCCAGCATTTT.

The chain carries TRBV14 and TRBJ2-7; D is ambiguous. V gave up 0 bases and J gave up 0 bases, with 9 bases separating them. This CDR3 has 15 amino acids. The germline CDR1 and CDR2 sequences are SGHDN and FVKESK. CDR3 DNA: TGTGCCAGCAGCCAAGAGGCGGCGAGCTCCTACGAGCAGTACTTC. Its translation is CASSQEAASSYEQYF.

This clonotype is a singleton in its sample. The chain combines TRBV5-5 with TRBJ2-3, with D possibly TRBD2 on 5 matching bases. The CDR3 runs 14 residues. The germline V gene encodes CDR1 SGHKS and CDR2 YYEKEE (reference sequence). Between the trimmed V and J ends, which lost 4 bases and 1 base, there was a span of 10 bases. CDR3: CASSRISGTDTQYF. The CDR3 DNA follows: TGTGCCAGCAGCCGAATTAGCGGCACAGATACGCAGTATTTT.

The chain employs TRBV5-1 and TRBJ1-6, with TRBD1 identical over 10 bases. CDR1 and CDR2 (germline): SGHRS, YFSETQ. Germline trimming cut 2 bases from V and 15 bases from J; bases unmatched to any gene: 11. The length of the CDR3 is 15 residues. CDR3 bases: TGCGCCAGCAGCTTCGAAATTCCGACAGGGGGCTTCCTCCACTTT. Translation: CASSFEIPTGGFLHF.

CDR3 sequence: CASSSGSLAAEQYF. DNA of the CDR3: TGTGCCAGCAGTTCGGGGTCGCTGGCTGCTGAGCAGTACTTC. This rearrangement joins TRBV28 to TRBJ2-5; D may be TRBD2 (5 bases). The V end lost 4 bases, the J end lost 11 bases, and 20 bases lay between the germline ends. Germline CDR1 and CDR2: MDHEN and SYDVKM. The CDR3 sequence is 14 residues long.

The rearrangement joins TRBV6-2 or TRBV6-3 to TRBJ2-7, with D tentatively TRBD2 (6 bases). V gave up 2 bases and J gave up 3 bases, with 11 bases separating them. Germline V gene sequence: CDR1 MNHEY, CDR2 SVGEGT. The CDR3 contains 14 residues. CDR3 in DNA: TGTGCCAGCAGTTACCCAACTAGCCTCTACGAGCAGTACTTC. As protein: CASSYPTSLYEQYF.

Here the CDR3 DNA reads TGCGCCAGCAGTCATGGGTATGGGAGCTCCTACAATGAGCAGTTCTTC. Its translation is CASSHGYGSSYNEQFF. The chain carries TRBV4-1 and TRBJ2-1; D may be TRBD2 (5 bases). Trimming removed 6 bases at V and 0 bases at J, with 15 bases between. Germline V CDR1 and CDR2: MGHRA, YSYEKL. This CDR3 has 16 residues.

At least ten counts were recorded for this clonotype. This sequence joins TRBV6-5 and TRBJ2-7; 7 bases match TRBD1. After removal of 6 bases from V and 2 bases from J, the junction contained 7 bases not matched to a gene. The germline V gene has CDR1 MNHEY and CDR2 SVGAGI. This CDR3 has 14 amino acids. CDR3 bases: TGTGCCAGCAGAAAAACAGGGGATCCCTACGAGCAGTACTTC. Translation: CASRKTGDPYEQYF.

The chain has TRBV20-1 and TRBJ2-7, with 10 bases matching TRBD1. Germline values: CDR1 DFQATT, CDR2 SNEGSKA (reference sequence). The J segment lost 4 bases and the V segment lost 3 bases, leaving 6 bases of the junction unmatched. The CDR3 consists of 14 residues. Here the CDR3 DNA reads TGCAGTGCTAGGCCGGGACAGGGGTTTTACGAGCAGTACTTC. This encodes CSARPGQGFYEQYF.

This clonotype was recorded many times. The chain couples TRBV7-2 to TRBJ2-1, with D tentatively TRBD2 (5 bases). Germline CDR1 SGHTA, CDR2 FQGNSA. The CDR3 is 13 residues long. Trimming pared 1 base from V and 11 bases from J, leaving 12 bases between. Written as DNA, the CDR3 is TGTGCCAGCAGCTTAGACGTGTTGACTAAGCAGTTCTTC. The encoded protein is CASSLDVLTKQFF.

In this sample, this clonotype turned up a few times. The CDR3 loop is CASSLEGGGELFF. CDR3 bases: TGTGCCAGCAGCTTAGAGGGGGGCGGGGAGCTGTTTTTT. The gene calls are TRBV7-2 and TRBJ2-2; D may be TRBD1 or TRBD2 (6 bases each). The ends were cut back, 1 base at V and 7 bases at J, with 7 bases in the middle. Germline V CDR1 and CDR2: SGHTA, FQGNSA. CDR3 size: 13 residues.

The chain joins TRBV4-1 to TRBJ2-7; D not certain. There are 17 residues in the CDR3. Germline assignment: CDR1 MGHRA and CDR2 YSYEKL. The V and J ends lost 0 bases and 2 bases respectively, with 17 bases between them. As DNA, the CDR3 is TGCGCCAGCAGCCAAGAAGTAACAGACCAAATTCCCTACGAGCAGTACTTC. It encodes CASSQEVTDQIPYEQYF.

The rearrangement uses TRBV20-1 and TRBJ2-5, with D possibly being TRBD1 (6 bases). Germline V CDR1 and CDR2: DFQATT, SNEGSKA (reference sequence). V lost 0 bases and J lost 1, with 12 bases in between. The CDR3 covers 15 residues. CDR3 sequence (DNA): TGCAGTGCTAGAGATCTGAGGGGGAGCCAAGAGACCCAGTACTTC. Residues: CSARDLRGSQETQYF.

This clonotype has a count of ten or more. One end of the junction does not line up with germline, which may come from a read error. DNA for the CDR3: TGCGCCAGCAGCCTAGATAGGGGCTCCTACAATGAGCAGTTCTTC. Residues: CASSLDRGSYNEQFF. The rearrangement links TRBV11-2 to TRBJ2-1; perhaps TRBD1 as D (5 bases). Germline lookup yields CDR1 SGHAT and CDR2 FQNNGV. This CDR3 comprises 15 residues.

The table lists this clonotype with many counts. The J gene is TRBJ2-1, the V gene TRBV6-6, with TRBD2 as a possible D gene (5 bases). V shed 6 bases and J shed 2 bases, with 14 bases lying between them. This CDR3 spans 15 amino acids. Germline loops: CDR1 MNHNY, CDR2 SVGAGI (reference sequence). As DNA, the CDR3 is TGTGCCAGCAGCCCGACCGGAGGAACCTACAATGAGCAGTTCTTC. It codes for CASSPTGGTYNEQFF.

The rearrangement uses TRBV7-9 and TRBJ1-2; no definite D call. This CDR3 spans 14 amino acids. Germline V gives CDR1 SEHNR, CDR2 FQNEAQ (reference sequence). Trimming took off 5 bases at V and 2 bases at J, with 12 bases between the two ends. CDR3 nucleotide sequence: TGTGCCAGCAGCGTAGTTGGGTACAACTATGGCTACACCTTC. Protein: CASSVVGYNYGYTF.

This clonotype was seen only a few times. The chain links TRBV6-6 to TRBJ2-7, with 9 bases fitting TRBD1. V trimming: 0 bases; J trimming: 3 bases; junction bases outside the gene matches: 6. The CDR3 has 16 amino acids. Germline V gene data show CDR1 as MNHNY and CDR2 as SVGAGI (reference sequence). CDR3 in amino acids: CASSYSGGTGIYEQYF. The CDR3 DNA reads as TGTGCCAGCAGTTACTCAGGAGGGACAGGGATCTACGAGCAGTACTTC.

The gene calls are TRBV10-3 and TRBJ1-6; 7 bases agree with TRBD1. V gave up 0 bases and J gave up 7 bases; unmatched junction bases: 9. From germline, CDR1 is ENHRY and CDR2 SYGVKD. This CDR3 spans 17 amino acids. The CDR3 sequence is CAISESPQGVLNSPLHF. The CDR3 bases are TGTGCCATCAGTGAGTCTCCCCAGGGGGTTCTAAATTCACCCCTCCACTTT.